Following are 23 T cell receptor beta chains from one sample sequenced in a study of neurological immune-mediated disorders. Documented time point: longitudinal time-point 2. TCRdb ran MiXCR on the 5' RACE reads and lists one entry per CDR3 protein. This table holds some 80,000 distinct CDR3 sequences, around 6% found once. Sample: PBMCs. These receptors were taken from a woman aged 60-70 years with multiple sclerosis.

CDR3 amino acids: CASSTGTGSTYGYTF. The CDR3 DNA sequence: TGTGCCAGCAGTACGGGGACAGGGAGTACCTATGGCTACACCTTC. V and J are TRBV12-3 or TRBV12-4 and TRBJ1-2, with TRBD1 matching 9 bases. J lost 4 bases, V lost 5 bases, and 8 bases had no gene match. The CDR3 runs 15 residues.

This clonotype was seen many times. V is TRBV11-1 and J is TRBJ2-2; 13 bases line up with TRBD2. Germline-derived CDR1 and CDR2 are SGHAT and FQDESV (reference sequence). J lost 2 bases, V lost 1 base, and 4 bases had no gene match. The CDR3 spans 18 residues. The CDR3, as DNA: TGTGCCAGCAGCTTAGGGACTAGCGGGGGTCCAAACACCGGGGAGCTGTTTTTT. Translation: CASSLGTSGGPNTGELFF.

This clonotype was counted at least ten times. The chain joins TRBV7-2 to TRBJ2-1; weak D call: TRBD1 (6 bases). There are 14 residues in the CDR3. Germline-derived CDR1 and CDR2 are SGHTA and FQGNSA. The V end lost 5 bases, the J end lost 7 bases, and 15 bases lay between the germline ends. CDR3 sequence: CASSQAGVGNEQFF. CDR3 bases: TGTGCCAGCAGCCAAGCAGGGGTTGGGAATGAGCAGTTCTTC. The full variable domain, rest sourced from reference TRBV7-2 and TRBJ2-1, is GAGVSQSPSNKVTEKGKDVELRCDPISGHTALYWYRQSLGQGLEFLIYFQGNSAPDKSGLPSDRFSAERTGGSVSTLTIQRTQQEDSAVYLCASSQAGVGNEQFFGPGTRLTVL.

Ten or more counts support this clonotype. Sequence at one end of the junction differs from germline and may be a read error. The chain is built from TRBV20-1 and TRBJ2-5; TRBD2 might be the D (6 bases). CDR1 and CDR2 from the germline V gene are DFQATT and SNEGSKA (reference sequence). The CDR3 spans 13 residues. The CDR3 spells CSATGTGQGTQYF. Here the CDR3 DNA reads TGCAGTGCTACCGGGACTGGCCAAGGGACCCAGTACTTC.

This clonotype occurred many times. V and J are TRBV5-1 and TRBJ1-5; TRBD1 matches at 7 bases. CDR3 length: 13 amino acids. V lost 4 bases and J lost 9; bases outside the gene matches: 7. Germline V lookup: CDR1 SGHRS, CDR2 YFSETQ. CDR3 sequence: CASSITGEGPQHF. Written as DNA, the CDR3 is TGCGCCAGCAGCATAACAGGGGAGGGGCCCCAGCATTTT.

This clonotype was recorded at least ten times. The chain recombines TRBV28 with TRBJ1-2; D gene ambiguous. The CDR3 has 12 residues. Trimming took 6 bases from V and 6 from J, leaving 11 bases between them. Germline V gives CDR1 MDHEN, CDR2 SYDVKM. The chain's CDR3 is CASSPDRDGYTF. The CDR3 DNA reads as TGTGCCAGCAGCCCCGACCGAGATGGCTACACCTTC.

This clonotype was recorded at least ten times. CDR3 sequence (DNA): TGCGCCAGCAGCGCCTTGGGAGGGGCCAACGTCCTGACTTTC. Translating it yields CASSALGGANVLTF. This sequence joins TRBV5-1 and TRBJ2-6; no clear D gene. This CDR3 spans 14 amino acids. Trimming took 4 bases from V and 4 from J, leaving 9 bases between them. Germline CDR1 SGHRS, CDR2 YFSETQ.

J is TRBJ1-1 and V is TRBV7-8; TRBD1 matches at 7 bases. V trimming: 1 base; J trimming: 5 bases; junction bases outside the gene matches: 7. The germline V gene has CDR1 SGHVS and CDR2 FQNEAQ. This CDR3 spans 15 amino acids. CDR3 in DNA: TGTGCCAGCAGCTTAGGGGTACAGGGGATGACTGAAGCTTTCTTT. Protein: CASSLGVQGMTEAFF. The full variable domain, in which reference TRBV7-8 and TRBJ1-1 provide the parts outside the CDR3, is GAGVSQSPRYKVAKRGQDVALRCDPISGHVSLFWYQQALGQGPEFLTYFQNEAQLDKSGLPSDRFFAERPEGSVSTLKIQRTQQEDSAVYLCASSLGVQGMTEAFFGQGTRLTVV.

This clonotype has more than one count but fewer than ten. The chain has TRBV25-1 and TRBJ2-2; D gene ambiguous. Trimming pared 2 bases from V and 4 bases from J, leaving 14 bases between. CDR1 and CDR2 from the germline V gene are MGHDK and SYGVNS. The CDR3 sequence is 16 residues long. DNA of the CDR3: TGTGCCAGCAGTGAACCCGTGGGCAGTGGCACCGGGGAGCTGTTTTTT. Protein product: CASSEPVGSGTGELFF.

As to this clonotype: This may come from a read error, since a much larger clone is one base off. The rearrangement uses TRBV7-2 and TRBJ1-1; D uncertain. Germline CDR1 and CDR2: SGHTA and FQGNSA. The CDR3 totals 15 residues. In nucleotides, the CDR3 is TGTGCCGGCAGCTTAAGCGGCCAGGAGAACACTGAAGCTTTCTTT. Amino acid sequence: CAGSLSGQENTEAFF. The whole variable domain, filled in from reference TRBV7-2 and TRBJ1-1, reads GAGVSQSPSNKVTEKGKDVELRCDPISGHTALYWYRQSLGQGLEFLIYFQGNSAPDKSGLPSDRFSAERTGGSVSTLTIQRTQQEDSAVYLCAGSLSGQENTEAFFGQGTRLTVV.

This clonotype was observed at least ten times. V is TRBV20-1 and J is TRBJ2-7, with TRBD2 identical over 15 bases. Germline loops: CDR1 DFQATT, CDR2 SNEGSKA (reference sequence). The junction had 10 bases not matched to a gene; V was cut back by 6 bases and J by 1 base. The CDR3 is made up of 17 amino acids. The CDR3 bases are TGCAGTGCAACCACCGGGACTAGCGGGGGGCATTCCTACGAGCAGTACTTC. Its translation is CSATTGTSGGHSYEQYF.

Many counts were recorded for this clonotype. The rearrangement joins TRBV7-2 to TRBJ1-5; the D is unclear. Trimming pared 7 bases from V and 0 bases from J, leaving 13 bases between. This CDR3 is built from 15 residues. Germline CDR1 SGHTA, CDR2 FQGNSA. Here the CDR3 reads CASNPGGNSNQPQHF. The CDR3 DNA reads TGTGCCAGCAACCCGGGCGGAAATAGCAATCAGCCCCAGCATTTT.

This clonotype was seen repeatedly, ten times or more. CDR3 nucleotides: TGCGCCAGCAGCTTGGGGGGGGACGGTGGCTACACCTTC. This sequence encodes CASSLGGDGGYTF. The V call is TRBV5-1, the J call TRBJ1-2, with a possible D match to TRBD1 (5 bases). Germline CDR1 SGHRS, CDR2 YFSETQ. Trimming cost V 0 bases and J 7 bases, with 10 bases left between them. The CDR3 has 13 residues.

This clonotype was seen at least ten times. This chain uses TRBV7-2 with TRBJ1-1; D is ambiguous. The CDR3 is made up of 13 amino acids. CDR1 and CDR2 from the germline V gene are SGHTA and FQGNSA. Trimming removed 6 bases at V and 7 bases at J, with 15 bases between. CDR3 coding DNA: TGTGCCAGCAGTCACGCCGACAAAGATGAAGCTTTCTTT. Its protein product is CASSHADKDEAFF.

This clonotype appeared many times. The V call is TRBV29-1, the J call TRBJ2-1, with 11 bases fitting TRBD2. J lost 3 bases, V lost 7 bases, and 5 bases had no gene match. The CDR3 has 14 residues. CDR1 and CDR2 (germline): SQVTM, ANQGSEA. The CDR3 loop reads CSGPTSGDYNEQFF. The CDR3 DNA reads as TGCAGCGGCCCGACTAGCGGGGACTACAATGAGCAGTTCTTC.

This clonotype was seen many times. CDR3 in amino acids: CSARSGQGVDTGELFF. CDR3 sequence (DNA): TGCAGTGCTAGGAGTGGACAGGGCGTCGACACCGGGGAGCTGTTTTTT. The chain couples TRBV20-1 to TRBJ2-2; 8 nucleotides agree with TRBD1. This CDR3 spans 16 amino acids. Germline CDR1 DFQATT, CDR2 SNEGSKA (reference sequence). Trimming took 3 bases from V and 3 from J; bases not matched to a gene: 9.

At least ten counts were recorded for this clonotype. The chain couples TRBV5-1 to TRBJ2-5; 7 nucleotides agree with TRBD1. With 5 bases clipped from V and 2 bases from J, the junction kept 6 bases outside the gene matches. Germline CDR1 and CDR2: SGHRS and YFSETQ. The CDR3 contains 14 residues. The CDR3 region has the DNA TGCGCCAGCAGGCAGACAGGGCTGCAAGAGACCCAGTACTTC. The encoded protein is CASRQTGLQETQYF.

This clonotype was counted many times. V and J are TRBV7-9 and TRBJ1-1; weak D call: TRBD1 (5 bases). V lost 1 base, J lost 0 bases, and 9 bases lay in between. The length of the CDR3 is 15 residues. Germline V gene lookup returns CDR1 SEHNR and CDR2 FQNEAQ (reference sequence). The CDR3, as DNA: TGTGCCAGCAGCTTAGTGGGGGGAGTGAACACTGAAGCTTTCTTT. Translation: CASSLVGGVNTEAFF. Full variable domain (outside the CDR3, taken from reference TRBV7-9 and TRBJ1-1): DTGVSQNPRHKITKRGQNVTFRCDPISEHNRLYWYRQTLGQGPEFLTYFQNEAQLEKSRLLSDRFSAERPKGSFSTLEIQRTEQGDSAMYLCASSLVGGVNTEAFFGQGTRLTVV.

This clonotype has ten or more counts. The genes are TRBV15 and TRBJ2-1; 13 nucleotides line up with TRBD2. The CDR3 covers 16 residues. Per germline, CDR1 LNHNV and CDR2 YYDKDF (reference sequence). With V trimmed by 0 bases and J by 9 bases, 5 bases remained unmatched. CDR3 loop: CATSRDGTSGVSEQFF. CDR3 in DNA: TGTGCCACCAGCAGAGATGGGACTAGCGGGGTTAGTGAGCAGTTCTTC.

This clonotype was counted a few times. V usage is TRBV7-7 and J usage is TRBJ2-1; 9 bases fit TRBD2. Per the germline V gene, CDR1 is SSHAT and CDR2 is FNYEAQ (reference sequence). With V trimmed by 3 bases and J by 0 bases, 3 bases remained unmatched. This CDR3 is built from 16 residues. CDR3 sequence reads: CASSFLAGSSYNEQFF. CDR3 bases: TGTGCCAGCAGCTTCCTAGCGGGGAGCTCCTACAATGAGCAGTTCTTC. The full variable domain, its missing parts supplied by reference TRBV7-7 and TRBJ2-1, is GAGVSQSPRYKVTKRGQDVTLRCDPISSHATLYWYQQALGQGPEFLTYFNYEAQPDKSGLPSDRFSAERPEGSISTLTIQRTEQRDSAMYRCASSFLAGSSYNEQFFGPGTRLTVL.

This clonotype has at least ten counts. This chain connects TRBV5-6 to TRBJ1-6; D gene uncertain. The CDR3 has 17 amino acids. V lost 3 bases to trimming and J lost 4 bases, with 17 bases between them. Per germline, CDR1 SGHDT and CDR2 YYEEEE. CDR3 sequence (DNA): TGTGCCAGCAGCTCTGGGCGGTGGGTCGATTATAATTCACCCCTCCACTTT. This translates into CASSSGRWVDYNSPLHF.

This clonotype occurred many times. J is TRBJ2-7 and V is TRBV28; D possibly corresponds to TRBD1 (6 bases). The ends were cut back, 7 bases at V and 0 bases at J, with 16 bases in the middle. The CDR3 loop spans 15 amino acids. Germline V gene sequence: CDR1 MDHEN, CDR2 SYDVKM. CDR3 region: CASNPYGTNSYEQYF. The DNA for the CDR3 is TGTGCCAGCAACCCCTATGGGACAAACTCCTACGAGCAGTACTTC.

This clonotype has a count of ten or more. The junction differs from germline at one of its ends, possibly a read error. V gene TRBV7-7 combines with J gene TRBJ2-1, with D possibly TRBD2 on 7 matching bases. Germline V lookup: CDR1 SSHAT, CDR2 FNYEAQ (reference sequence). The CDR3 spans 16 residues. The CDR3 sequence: CASSLAGGPPHNEQFF. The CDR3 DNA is TGTGCTAGCAGCTTAGCCGGGGGGCCCCCCCACAATGAGCAGTTCTTC.